This record covers a single T cell receptor beta chain. This record comes from a study of CXCR3-negative and CXCR3-positive naive CD8 T cells. Preparation of TRB cDNA libraries relied on 5' RACE carrying UMI labels. From its re-call of the 5' RACE reads, TCRdb lists each CDR3 protein once, without DNA. The sample's table shows 70,000 to 100,000 distinct CDR3 sequences. This TCR came from a human donor in good health. Some clones in this sample may be carry-over from other donors' samples. Sequenced: naive CXCR3- CD8+ T cells from blood. Described subset: CD45RO-CCR7+CD27+CD95- naive CD8+ T cells lacking CXCR3 (TNR3-).

The CDR3 spells CASSSWTGSNEQFF. The chain couples TRBV12-3 or TRBV12-4 to TRBJ2-1; the TRBD1 assignment by TCRdb is unverifiable without DNA. The length of the CDR3 is 14 residues.